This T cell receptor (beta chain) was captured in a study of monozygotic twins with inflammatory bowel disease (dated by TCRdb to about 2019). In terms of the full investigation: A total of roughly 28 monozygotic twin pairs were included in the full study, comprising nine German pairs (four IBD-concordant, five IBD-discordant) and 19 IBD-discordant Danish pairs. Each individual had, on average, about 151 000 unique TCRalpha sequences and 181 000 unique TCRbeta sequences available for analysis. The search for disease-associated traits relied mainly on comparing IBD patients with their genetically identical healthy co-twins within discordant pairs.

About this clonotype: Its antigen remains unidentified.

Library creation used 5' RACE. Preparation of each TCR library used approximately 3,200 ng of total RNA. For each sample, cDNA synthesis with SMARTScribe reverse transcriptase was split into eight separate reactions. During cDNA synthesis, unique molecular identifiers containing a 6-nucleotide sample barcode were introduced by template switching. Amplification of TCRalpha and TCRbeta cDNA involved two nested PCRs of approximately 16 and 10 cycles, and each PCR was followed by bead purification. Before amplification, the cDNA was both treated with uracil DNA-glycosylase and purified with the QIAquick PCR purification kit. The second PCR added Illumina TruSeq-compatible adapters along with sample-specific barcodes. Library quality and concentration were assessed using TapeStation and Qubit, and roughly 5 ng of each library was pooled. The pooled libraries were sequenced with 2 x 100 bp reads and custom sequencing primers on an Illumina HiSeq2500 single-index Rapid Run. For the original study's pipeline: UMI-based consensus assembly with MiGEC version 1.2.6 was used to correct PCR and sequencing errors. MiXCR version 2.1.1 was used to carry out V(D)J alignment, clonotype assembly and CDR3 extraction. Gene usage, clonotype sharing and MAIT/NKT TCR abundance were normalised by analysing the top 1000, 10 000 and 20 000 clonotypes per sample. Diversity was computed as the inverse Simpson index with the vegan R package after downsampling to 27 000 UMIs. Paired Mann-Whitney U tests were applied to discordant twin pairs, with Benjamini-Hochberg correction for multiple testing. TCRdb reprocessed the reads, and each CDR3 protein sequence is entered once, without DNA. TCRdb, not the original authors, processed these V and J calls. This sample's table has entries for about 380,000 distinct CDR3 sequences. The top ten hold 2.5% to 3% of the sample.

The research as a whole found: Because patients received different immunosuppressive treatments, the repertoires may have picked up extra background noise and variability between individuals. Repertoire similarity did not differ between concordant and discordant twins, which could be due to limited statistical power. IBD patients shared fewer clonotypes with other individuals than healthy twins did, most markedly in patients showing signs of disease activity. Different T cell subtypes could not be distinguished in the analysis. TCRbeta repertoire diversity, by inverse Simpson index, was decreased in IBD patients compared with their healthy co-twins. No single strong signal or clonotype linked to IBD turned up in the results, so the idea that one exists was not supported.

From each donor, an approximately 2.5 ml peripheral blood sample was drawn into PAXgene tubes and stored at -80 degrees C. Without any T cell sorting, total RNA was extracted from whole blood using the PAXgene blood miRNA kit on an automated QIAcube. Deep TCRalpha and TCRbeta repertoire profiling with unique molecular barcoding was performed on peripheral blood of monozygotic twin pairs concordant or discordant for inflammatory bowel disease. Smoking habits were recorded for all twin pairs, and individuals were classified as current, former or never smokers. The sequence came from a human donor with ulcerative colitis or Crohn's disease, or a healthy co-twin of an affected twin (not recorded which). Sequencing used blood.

The CDR3 region: CASSHATSTDTQYF. The chain couples TRBV4-3 to TRBJ2-3. The CDR3 has 14 amino acids, counting the end cysteine and phenylalanine. DNA for this receptor is not on file. Per the germline V gene, LGHNA is the CDR1 and YSLEER is the CDR2.